The 10 T cell receptor beta chains in this list originate from one sample, sequenced in a study of identical twins. TCRdb re-derived calls from the 5' RACE reads in MiXCR, one entry per CDR3 protein. This table holds about 520,000 distinct CDR3 sequences, 22% found once. These data are also associated with another study on T cells expressing NK-cell markers.

Sequencing used CD4+ T cells sorted from blood. These receptors were taken from a woman aged 18-35 years in good health.

The V gene is TRBV20-1, the J gene TRBJ2-3; D ambiguous. CDR1 and CDR2 from the germline V gene are DFQATT and SNEGSKA (reference sequence). This CDR3 has 11 residues. Trimming removed 2 bases from V and 3 bases from J, with 3 bases in between. The DNA for the CDR3 is TGCAGTGCTAGAATTACAGATACGCAGTATTTT. Encoded protein: CSARITDTQYF.

The chain joins TRBV5-1 to TRBJ2-3, with a weak D call TRBD2 (5 bases). This CDR3 has 17 amino acids. Deletions cut 2 bases from V and 2 bases from J, with 18 bases between. Looked up from germline, CDR1 is SGHRS and CDR2 is YFSETQ. The CDR3 bases are TGCGCCAGCAGCTTAAGCCTGGTAGCGTCTTTCACAGATACGCAGTATTTT. Residues: CASSLSLVASFTDTQYF.

The table lists this clonotype with a few counts. The chain employs TRBV6-6 and TRBJ1-5; no firm D call. V was clipped by 2 bases and J by 1 base, with 3 bases between them. Looked up from germline, CDR1 is MNHNY and CDR2 is SVGAGI (reference sequence). CDR3 length: 13 amino acids. The CDR3 is CASSYLSNQPQHF. The DNA for the CDR3 is TGTGCCAGCAGTTACCTAAGCAATCAGCCCCAGCATTTT.

In this sample, this clonotype turned up many times. The V gene is TRBV25-1, the J gene TRBJ2-7; 8 nucleotides agree with TRBD1. The CDR3 runs 13 residues. CDR1 and CDR2 (germline): MGHDK, SYGVNS. With V trimmed by 4 bases and J by 8 bases, 7 bases remained unmatched. For the CDR3, the DNA is TGTGCCAGCAGTGCGGGGACAGGATATCAGCAGTACTTC. This encodes CASSAGTGYQQYF.

The chain is built from TRBV27 and TRBJ1-6, with D maybe TRBD1 (5 bases). This CDR3 has 13 amino acids. Trimming removed 4 bases from V and 16 bases from J, with 17 bases in between. Germline assignment: CDR1 MNHEY and CDR2 SMNVEV (reference sequence). In DNA form, the CDR3 reads TGTGCCAGCAGTTATGGGGTGGGGACCTCACTCCACTTT. It yields the protein CASSYGVGTSLHF.

This sequence joins TRBV7-2 and TRBJ2-2; 7 nucleotides agree with TRBD2. Germline CDR1 is SGHTA and CDR2 is FQGNSA. The ends lost 7 bases at V and 5 bases at J; junction bases unmatched: 7. This CDR3 has 14 amino acids. The CDR3: CASIGGSGTGELFF. CDR3 sequence (DNA): TGTGCCAGCATTGGCGGGAGTGGTACCGGGGAGCTGTTTTTT.

DNA of the CDR3: TGCGCCAGCCAAGACCTAGGGGCCAAAAACATTCAGTACTTC. Encoded protein: CASQDLGAKNIQYF. This chain uses TRBV10-2 with TRBJ2-4; D gene ambiguous. CDR1 and CDR2 (germline): WSHSY, SAAADI. CDR3 size: 14 residues. V was clipped by 8 bases and J by 1 base, with 12 bases between them.

This clonotype was picked up many times. The V and J genes are TRBV10-3 and TRBJ2-1; the D gene is possibly TRBD2 (6 bases). The CDR3 covers 14 residues. Germline CDR1 is ENHRY and CDR2 is SYGVKD. V was clipped by 6 bases and J by 5 bases, with 14 bases between them. CDR3 sequence: CAISGVRRDNEQFF. The CDR3 nucleotides read TGTGCCATCAGCGGGGTGAGGAGGGACAATGAGCAGTTCTTC.

Only a few counts were recorded for this clonotype. This chain connects TRBV20-1 to TRBJ2-7; TRBD2 might be the D (6 bases). The CDR3 totals 13 residues. Trimming pared 5 bases from V and 3 bases from J, leaving 14 bases between. Germline values: CDR1 DFQATT, CDR2 SNEGSKA (reference sequence). CDR3 sequence reads: CSARRASDYEQYF. The DNA of the CDR3 is TGCAGTGCTCGGAGGGCCAGTGACTACGAGCAGTACTTC.

V and J are TRBV30 and TRBJ1-5, with 7 nucleotides matching TRBD1. The CDR3 is 14 residues long. V shed 7 bases and J 5 bases; nucleotides not matched to a gene: 11. CDR1 GTSNPN and CDR2 SVGIG come from the germline V gene (reference sequence). The CDR3, as DNA: TGTGCCTTCACAACAGGGGTGGGTGATCAGCCCCAGCATTTT. Translating gives CAFTTGVGDQPQHF.